The clone carrying this T cell receptor (beta chain) has just a few counts. This record comes from a study of T-cell reconstitution after alpha-beta-depleted transplantation in children. Unique molecular identifiers were built into the TCRbeta library. TCRdb processed the PCR reads anew with MiXCR; each CDR3 protein has one entry. The table includes over 300,000 distinct CDR3 sequences, 10% detected once. Germline lookup yields CDR1 MNHNS and CDR2 SASEGT. The CDR3 is 15 residues long. V dropped 8 bases and J dropped 3 bases, with 19 bases sitting between them. The sequence was collected from a human donor who donated a stem cell graft to a child with acute lymphoblastic leukemia. The rearrangement links TRBV6-1 to TRBJ1-1, with D uncertain. The sample consisted of PBMCs from the stem cell graft donor, taken from the stem cell graft. CDR3 protein: CASRRMVEVDTEAFF. The DNA for the CDR3 is TGTGCCAGCCGAAGAATGGTGGAGGTTGACACTGAAGCTTTCTTT.